The clone carrying this T cell receptor (beta chain) was detected ten times or more. Its antigen is unidentified. This beta chain is an off-target read within a library intended for alpha chains, so its frequency means little. This sample is drawn from a study of spatial heterogeneity in lung cancer. General observations from the study: Expanded alpha and beta TCR counts within tumors tracked tumor mutation counts. The numbers of ubiquitous and regional expanded TCRs correlated with ubiquitous and regional nonsynonymous mutations, respectively.

A distinct unique molecular identifier was carried by each TCR cDNA molecule. TCRdb ran MiXCR on the 5' RACE reads and lists one entry per CDR3 protein. The data contain around 20,000 distinct CDR3 sequences, about 6.1% of them singletons. V lost 1 base to trimming and J lost 4 bases, with 2 bases between them. The CDR3 is 12 residues long. The germline gives CDR1 SGHVS, CDR2 FQNEAQ. Time point indicated: sample taken at primary tumor resection. Patients with untreated early-stage non-small cell lung cancer, numbering approximately 79, were the donors. Whole RNA, which was extracted from tumor, nontumor lung tissue or frozen PBMC, was sequenced without any cell sorting.

The sequence derives from a female donor with early-stage non-small cell lung cancer. The chain uses TRBV7-8 and TRBJ2-1; no definite D call. The sequenced sample was lung tumor tissue, obtained at surgery. The CDR3 DNA reads as TGTGCCAGCAGCTTAGGATACAATGAGCAGTTCTTC. It codes for CASSLGYNEQFF.